Each of the 28 T cell receptor beta chains below was sequenced from the same sample in a study of CD8+ T cells in alopecia areata. Sequencing used cDNA as its template, made by extracting RNA and reverse transcribing it. Only in-frame clones appear in the TCRdb table, and some are missing; sequencing was by immunoSEQ multiplex PCR. The sample yields 150,000 to 200,000 clones, roughly 50% seen once. The treatment denotes: oral pan-JAK inhibitor, 5-10 mg twice daily. The sequencing here drew on CD8+ T cells sorted from blood, taken at week 24, from a patient treated with tofacitinib. These receptors were obtained from a human donor with alopecia areata.

The V and J genes are TRBV7-9 and TRBJ2-1; 8 nucleotides match TRBD1. The CDR3 covers 14 residues. In germline, CDR1 is SEHNR, CDR2 FQNEAQ (reference sequence). V lost 4 bases to trimming and J lost 4 bases; unmatched junction nucleotides: 3. The CDR3 nucleotides read TGTGCCAGCAGCTATGACAGGGGATACAATGAGCAGTTCTTC. Its protein is CASSYDRGYNEQFF. Based on the CDR3 plus reference TRBV7-9 and TRBJ2-1, the full variable domain is DTGVSQNPRHKITKRGQNVTFRCDPISEHNRLYWYRQTLGQGPEFLTYFQNEAQLEKSRLLSDRFSAERPKGSFSTLEIQRTEQGDSAMYLCASSYDRGYNEQFFGPGTRLTVL.

This chain connects TRBV2 to TRBJ2-5; D unresolved. The CDR3 is made up of 12 amino acids. Germline V gene sequence: CDR1 SNHLY, CDR2 FYNNEI. Trimming shortened V by 5 bases and J by 0 bases, and 4 bases separated the two germline ends. CDR3 amino acids: CASSWDQETQYF. The CDR3 DNA follows: TGTGCCAGCAGTTGGGACCAAGAGACCCAGTACTTC.

The chain uses TRBV5-6 and TRBJ1-5; D perhaps matches TRBD1 (5 bases). The CDR3 has 14 residues. Germline V gene data show CDR1 as SGHDT and CDR2 as YYEEEE. Trimming cost V 4 bases and J 6 bases, with 14 bases left between them. This CDR3 reads CASSLGRAAQPQHF. The CDR3, as DNA: TGTGCCAGCAGCCTTGGCAGGGCGGCTCAGCCCCAGCATTTT.

The chain joins TRBV6-5 to TRBJ1-2; D is ambiguous. Germline CDR1 is MNHEY and CDR2 is SVGAGI. V gave up 8 bases and J gave up 0 bases, with 13 bases separating them. CDR3 length equals 14 residues. The CDR3 DNA sequence: TGTGCCAGCGCCCACGGGCTAACTAACTATGGCTACACCTTC. Encoded protein: CASAHGLTNYGYTF.

This chain uses TRBV5-6 with TRBJ2-7, with D possibly being TRBD1 or TRBD2 (6 bases each). CDR1 is SGHDT, CDR2 YYEEEE, per germline. There are 14 residues in the CDR3. V lost 4 bases, J lost 6 bases, and 17 bases lay in between. The CDR3: CASSGWGAVGEQYF. The CDR3 nucleotides read TGTGCCAGCAGCGGTTGGGGGGCGGTTGGCGAGCAGTACTTC. Drawing the rest from reference TRBV5-6 and TRBJ2-7, the complete variable domain is DAGVTQSPTHLIKTRGQQVTLRCSPKSGHDTVSWYQQALGQGPQFIFQYYEEEERQRGNFPDRFSGHQFPNYSSELNVNALLLGDSALYLCASSGWGAVGEQYFGPGTRLTVT.

The J gene is TRBJ2-7, the V gene TRBV11-3; perhaps TRBD1 as D (6 bases). Germline CDR1 SGHNT, CDR2 YENEEA. The ends were cut back, 5 bases at V and 1 base at J, with 9 bases in the middle. The CDR3 covers 13 residues. The CDR3 protein is CASSSTGSYEQYF. DNA of the CDR3: TGTGCCAGCAGCAGCACAGGGTCCTACGAGCAGTACTTC.

A few counts support this clone. This chain joins TRBV29-1 and TRBJ2-2; possibly TRBD1 for D (6 bases). Looked up from germline, CDR1 is SQVTM and CDR2 is ANQGSEA. Trimming cost V 4 bases and J 6 bases, with 12 bases left between them. The CDR3 has 13 amino acids. CDR3 nucleotide sequence: TGCAGCGTTGTGTGGACAGCGGCCGGGGAGCTGTTTTTT. Translated: CSVVWTAAGELFF.

This clone was seen just once. This chain connects TRBV7-2 to TRBJ2-2; unclear D gene. CDR1 and CDR2 from the germline V gene are SGHTA and FQGNSA. This CDR3 is 14 amino acids long. With 3 bases removed from V and 0 bases from J, the gap between germline ends came to 5 bases. CDR3 protein: CASSLATNTGELFF. The CDR3 bases are TGTGCCAGCAGCTTGGCAACGAACACCGGGGAGCTGTTTTTT. The variable domain in full, completed from reference TRBV7-2 and TRBJ2-2, reads GAGVSQSPSNKVTEKGKDVELRCDPISGHTALYWYRQSLGQGLEFLIYFQGNSAPDKSGLPSDRFSAERTGGSVSTLTIQRTQQEDSAVYLCASSLATNTGELFFGEGSRLTVL.

V usage is TRBV30 and J usage is TRBJ2-1, with 7 bases identical to TRBD1. After removal of 1 base from V and 6 bases from J, the junction contained 3 bases not matched to a gene. The CDR3 is 13 amino acids. CDR1 is GTSNPN and CDR2 is SVGIG in the germline V gene (reference sequence). The CDR3 nucleotides read TGTGCCTGGAGTGCGGCAGGGGGCAATGAGCAGTTCTTC. This sequence encodes CAWSAAGGNEQFF.

Notes on this clone: Other DNA sequences in the sample encode the same CDR3. The chain has TRBV4-1 and TRBJ2-5; 12 bases match TRBD2. The CDR3 extends over 16 amino acids. After removal of 3 bases from V and 2 bases from J, the junction contained 4 bases not matched to a gene. The germline V gene encodes CDR1 MGHRA and CDR2 YSYEKL. CDR3 in DNA: TGCGCCAGCAGCCAGGAACTAGCGGGGGGACAAGAGACCCAGTACTTC. It codes for CASSQELAGGQETQYF.

This clone has at least ten counts. This chain links TRBV30 with TRBJ2-1, with TRBD1 as a possible D gene (6 bases). Germline CDR1 and CDR2: GTSNPN and SVGIG (reference sequence). The CDR3 loop spans 12 amino acids. Trimming took off 4 bases at V and 9 bases at J, with 13 bases between the two ends. CDR3 nucleotides: TGTGCCTGGAATTACCAGGGGTTTGAGCAGTTCTTC. Protein product: CAWNYQGFEQFF.

The chain recombines TRBV5-6 with TRBJ2-5; 11 positions match TRBD2. Trimming took 5 bases from V and 4 from J; bases not matched to a gene: 4. Germline CDR1 reads SGHDT; CDR2 reads YYEEEE. This CDR3 is 14 amino acids long. The CDR3 spells CASSLGTSGETQYF. The CDR3 DNA reads as TGTGCCAGCAGTCTCGGGACTAGCGGAGAGACCCAGTACTTC.

In the case of this clone: Other DNA sequences from this sample encode an identical CDR3 as well. The chain has TRBV5-1 and TRBJ2-7; no firm D call. Germline V gives CDR1 SGHRS, CDR2 YFSETQ. The V gene lost 2 bases and the J gene lost 1 base, with 7 bases spanning the gap. The CDR3 extends over 13 amino acids. This CDR3 is CASSFGQSYEQYF. CDR3 nucleotide sequence: TGCGCCAGCAGCTTTGGTCAGTCCTACGAGCAGTACTTC.

V is TRBV30 and J is TRBJ1-1; no clear D. The V end lost 1 base, the J end lost 6 bases, and 3 bases lay between the germline ends. Looked up from germline, CDR1 is GTSNPN and CDR2 is SVGIG (reference sequence). The CDR3 runs 10 residues. This CDR3 reads CAWSDPEAFF. In DNA, the CDR3 is TGTGCCTGGAGTGACCCTGAAGCTTTCTTT.

This clone was detected only a few times. V usage is TRBV13 and J usage is TRBJ2-7, with 9 bases aligning to TRBD2. Germline lookup yields CDR1 PRHDT and CDR2 FYEKMQ (reference sequence). This CDR3 contains 15 residues. V dropped 1 base and J dropped 7; count of bases not matched to a gene: 8. For the CDR3, the DNA is TGTGCCAGCAGCTTAGTAGCTAGCGGGGTCGCTGAGCAGTACTTC. Translated: CASSLVASGVAEQYF. The entire variable domain, with the rest obtained from reference TRBV13 and TRBJ2-7, is as follows: AAGVIQSPRHLIKEKRETATLKCYPIPRHDTVYWYQQGPGQDPQFLISFYEKMQSDKGSIPDRFSAQQFSDYHSELNMSSLELGDSALYFCASSLVASGVAEQYFGPGTRLTVT.

This chain links TRBV4-2 with TRBJ1-2; 7 nucleotides match TRBD1. J lost 0 bases, V lost 0 bases, and 7 bases had no gene match. Germline V gene sequence: CDR1 LGHNA, CDR2 YNFKEQ. This CDR3 is 17 amino acids long. The CDR3 DNA reads as TGTGCCAGCAGCCAAGATGGCGGGACAGAATCTAACTATGGCTACACCTTC. It yields the protein CASSQDGGTESNYGYTF.

CDR3 region: CAWNDRGHTFYNEQFF. CDR3 coding DNA: TGTGCCTGGAACGACAGGGGGCACACCTTCTACAATGAGCAGTTCTTC. V is TRBV30 and J is TRBJ2-1; 10 bases are shared with TRBD1. The CDR3 runs to 16 residues. V was clipped by 4 bases and J by 3 bases; unmatched bases: 9. Germline V gene data show CDR1 as GTSNPN and CDR2 as SVGIG (reference sequence).

The chain carries TRBV9 and TRBJ1-1; no clear D. Germline values: CDR1 SGDLS, CDR2 YYNGEE. There are 14 residues in the CDR3. The germline V and J ends were trimmed by 3 bases and 9 bases, with 18 bases remaining between them. The CDR3 sequence is CASSEYQRGSQAFF. The CDR3 nucleotides are TGTGCCAGCAGCGAGTACCAACGAGGTTCTCAAGCTTTCTTT.

This clone has only a few counts. The rearrangement joins TRBV7-9 to TRBJ2-7, with a weak D call TRBD1 (6 bases). The CDR3 extends over 14 amino acids. The V end lost 5 bases, the J end lost 2 bases, and 13 bases lay between the germline ends. The V gene's germline CDR1 is SEHNR and CDR2 FQNEAQ (reference sequence). The CDR3 DNA reads as TGTGCCAGCAGCCGACCAGGGGCCACCTACGAGCAGTACTTC. Its protein product is CASSRPGATYEQYF.

As for this clone: This CDR3 is also generated by other DNA sequences in the sample. This rearrangement joins TRBV13 to TRBJ2-3; perhaps D is TRBD1 or TRBD2 (5 bases each). The CDR3 spans 14 residues. Trimming stripped 3 bases from V and 0 bases from J, with 7 bases between. The germline V gene encodes CDR1 PRHDT and CDR2 FYEKMQ (reference sequence). CDR3 amino acids: CASSLGRSTDTQYF. The CDR3 coding sequence is TGTGCCAGCAGCTTGGGACGAAGCACAGATACGCAGTATTTT.

This chain links TRBV2 with TRBJ2-4; D is possibly TRBD2 (5 bases). CDR1 is SNHLY and CDR2 is FYNNEI in the germline V gene. V lost 4 bases and J 4 bases, leaving 17 bases between the germline ends. The CDR3 length is 16 residues. The CDR3 sequence: CASSVNLAGGKNIQYF. The CDR3 nucleotides are TGTGCCAGCAGTGTCAATTTGGCGGGTGGAAAAAACATTCAGTACTTC.

This clone was detected only once. The chain couples TRBV11-3 to TRBJ1-1; TRBD1 agrees at 7 bases. V trimming: 5 bases; J trimming: 4 bases; junction bases outside the gene matches: 4. The CDR3 consists of 13 residues. Germline-derived CDR1 and CDR2 are SGHNT and YENEEA. As DNA, the CDR3 is TGTGCCAGCAGCCCCTACAGGGGCACTGAAGCTTTCTTT. This translates into CASSPYRGTEAFF.

This rearrangement joins TRBV6-5 to TRBJ2-3; D might be TRBD1 or TRBD2, each matching 5 bases. The V end was cut by 5 bases, the J end by 4 bases, with 7 bases between. The germline V gene has CDR1 MNHEY and CDR2 SVGAGI. This CDR3 has 12 amino acids. The CDR3 is CASSLGADTQYF. In nucleotides, the CDR3 is TGTGCCAGCAGTCTGGGGGCAGATACGCAGTATTTT.

J is TRBJ2-1 and V is TRBV7-9; D call uncertain. This CDR3 is 15 amino acids long. The V end was cut by 2 bases, the J end by 4 bases, with 12 bases between. The V gene's germline CDR1 is SEHNR and CDR2 FQNEAQ (reference sequence). The chain's CDR3 is CASSLSDGPYNEQFF. As DNA, the CDR3 is TGTGCCAGCAGCTTAAGTGACGGCCCTTACAATGAGCAGTTCTTC.

This chain connects TRBV7-4 to TRBJ2-1; TRBD2 agrees at 11 bases. V lost 3 bases to trimming and J lost 6 bases; unmatched junction nucleotides: 4. Germline-derived CDR1 and CDR2 are SGHVT and SQSDAQ. The CDR3 totals 15 residues. The CDR3 reads CASSLGGTSGNEQFF. Here the CDR3 DNA reads TGTGCCAGCAGCTTGGGGGGGACTAGCGGCAATGAGCAGTTCTTC.

The chain couples TRBV4-1 to TRBJ1-2; D is undetermined. This CDR3 contains 13 residues. Germline-derived CDR1 and CDR2 are MGHRA and YSYEKL. Trimming took 0 bases from V and 7 from J, leaving 9 bases between them. The CDR3 region is CASSQDDVSGYTF. For the CDR3, the DNA is TGCGCCAGCAGCCAAGACGACGTTAGTGGCTACACCTTC.

With respect to this clone: At one end, the junction sequence differs from germline, possibly due to a read error. The J gene is TRBJ1-6, the V gene TRBV11-2; 7 bases are a match to TRBD1. CDR1 is SGHAT, CDR2 FQNNGV, per germline. The CDR3 sequence is 14 residues long. CDR3 in amino acids: CAGSSRQGNSPLHF. Here the CDR3 DNA reads TGTGCCGGCAGCTCCCGACAGGGAAATTCACCCCTCCACTTT. Drawing the rest from reference TRBV11-2 and TRBJ1-6, the complete variable domain is EAGVAQSPRYKIIEKRQSVAFWCNPISGHATLYWYQQILGQGPKLLIQFQNNGVVDDSQLPKDRFSAERLKGVDSTLKIQPAKLEDSAVYLCAGSSRQGNSPLHFGNGTRLTVT.

The chain links TRBV20-1 to TRBJ1-2; no clear D gene. Germline V lookup: CDR1 DFQATT, CDR2 SNEGSKA (reference sequence). Trimming took 3 bases from V and 7 from J, leaving 3 bases between them. The CDR3 loop spans 9 amino acids. CDR3 sequence (DNA): TGCAGTGCTAGTTCTGGCTACACCTTC. Encoded protein: CSASSGYTF.